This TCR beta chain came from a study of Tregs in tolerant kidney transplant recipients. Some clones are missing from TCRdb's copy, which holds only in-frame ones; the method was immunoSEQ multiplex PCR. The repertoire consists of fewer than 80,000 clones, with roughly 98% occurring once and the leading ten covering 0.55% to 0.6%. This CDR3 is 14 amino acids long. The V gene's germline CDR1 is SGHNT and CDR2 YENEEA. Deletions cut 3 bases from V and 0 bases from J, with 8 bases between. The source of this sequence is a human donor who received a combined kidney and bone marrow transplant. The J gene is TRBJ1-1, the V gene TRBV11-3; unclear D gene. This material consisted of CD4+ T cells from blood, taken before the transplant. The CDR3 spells CASSLAGMNTEAFF. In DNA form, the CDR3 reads TGTGCCAGCAGCTTGGCGGGTATGAACACTGAAGCTTTCTTT.